Listed below are T cell receptor beta chains from one sample, sequenced in a study of spatial heterogeneity in lung cancer. TCRdb re-called the 5' RACE reads through MiXCR, storing one row per CDR3 protein. Here the sample spans a few thousand distinct CDR3 sequences, roughly a third being singletons. Specimen: lung tumor tissue, collected at surgery. All receptors derive from a male donor with early-stage non-small cell lung cancer. The CDR3 runs from the conserved cysteine through the conserved F or W. The order of the fields is clone size, D gene, V gene, J gene, CDR3 protein, CDR3 DNA. The D gene is left open where the match is weak. Expanded clones are given a class, and other clones once, few, many or no size at all.

NA,TRBD2,TRBV4-1,TRBJ2-7,CASSQDSGLAGAQPQEQYF,TGCGCCAGCAGCCAAGATTCGGGACTAGCGGGAGCGCAACCTCAGGAGCAGTACTTC
few,NA,TRBV27,TRBJ2-5,CASSPDLTGAQAETQYF,TGTGCCAGCAGTCCCGACCTGACGGGGGCCCAAGCGGAGACCCAGTACTTC
medium-sized,NA,TRBV7-8,TRBJ1-2,CASSVEGRSLRLGYGYTF,TGTGCCAGCAGCGTCGAAGGGAGGTCTCTACGGCTTGGATATGGCTACACCTTC
NA,NA,TRBV5-1,TRBJ2-3,CASSFGGTDTQYF,TGCGCCAGCAGCTTTGGCGGCACAGATACGCAGTATTTT
once,NA,TRBV6-2/TRBV6-3,TRBJ2-7,CASSMGYEQYF,TGTGCCAGCTCCATGGGCTACGAGCAGTACTTC
NA,NA,TRBV21-1,TRBJ1-3,CASSIEGQGENTIYF,TGTGCCAGCAGCATAGAGGGACAGGGGGAAAACACCATATATTTT
NA,NA,TRBV10-3,TRBJ2-7,CAISELGREQYF,TGTGCCATCAGTGAGCTCGGGCGCGAGCAGTACTTC
many,NA,TRBV11-3,TRBJ2-5,CASKMDTQETQYF,TGTGCCAGCAAAATGGACACTCAAGAGACCCAGTACTTC
NA,NA,TRBV20-1,TRBJ2-5,CSVEPPGLAKETQYF,TGCAGTGTCGAACCACCGGGACTGGCCAAAGAGACCCAGTACTTC
NA,NA,TRBV10-1,TRBJ2-1,CASSLTLNEQFF,TGCGCCAGCAGTTTGACACTCAATGAGCAGTTCTTC
NA,NA,TRBV6-1,TRBJ2-4,CASSAGVSLAKNIQYF,TGTGCCAGCAGTGCCGGGGTATCGTTAGCCAAAAACATTCAGTACTTC
NA,NA,TRBV11-2,TRBJ2-7,CASSVRQDSYEQYF,TGTGCCAGCAGCGTTCGACAGGATTCCTACGAGCAGTACTTC
once,NA,TRBV29-1,TRBJ2-3,CSYRTVIGDTQYF,TGCAGCTATCGGACGGTCATTGGAGATACGCAGTATTTT
NA,TRBD2,TRBV7-9,TRBJ2-1,CASSASGRAVNEQFF,TGTGCCAGCAGCGCTAGCGGGAGGGCCGTCAATGAGCAGTTCTTC
NA,NA,TRBV14,TRBJ2-7,CASSQEDTGLLHEQYF,TGTGCCAGCAGCCAAGAAGACACAGGGCTTCTCCACGAGCAGTACTTC
NA,NA,TRBV29-1,TRBJ2-2,CSYRMGSTGELFF,TGCAGCTATAGGATGGGTAGCACCGGGGAGCTGTTTTTT
medium-sized,NA,TRBV27,TRBJ2-1,CASGMPGRDREEDSYAEQFF,TGTGCCAGCGGGATGCCTGGGCGGGACCGAGAGGAGGATAGTTACGCTGAGCAGTTCTTC
NA,TRBD2,TRBV7-3,TRBJ2-3,CASSSRTSGTDTQYF,TGTGCCAGCAGCTCACGGACTAGCGGCACAGATACGCAGTATTTT
few,NA,TRBV30,TRBJ2-1,CAWSPSYNEQFF,TGTGCCTGGAGTCCCTCATACAATGAGCAGTTCTTC
NA,TRBD2,TRBV5-1,TRBJ2-5,CASSPSGVQETQYF,TGCGCCAGCAGCCCCAGCGGGGTCCAAGAGACCCAGTACTTC
large,NA,TRBV18,TRBJ2-3,CASSPEDTQYF,TGTGCCAGCTCCCCAGAGGATACGCAGTATTTT
NA,NA,TRBV20-1,TRBJ2-7,CSATGVDWYEQYF,TGCAGTGCTACTGGAGTGGACTGGTACGAGCAGTACTTC
few,NA,TRBV4-3,TRBJ2-7,CASSQDRGAYEQYF,TGCGCCAGCAGCCAAGATAGGGGGGCTTACGAGCAGTACTTC
NA,TRBD1,TRBV12-3/TRBV12-4,TRBJ2-1,CASRAPTGLEQFF,TGTGCCAGCAGGGCCCCGACAGGGCTTGAGCAGTTCTTC
once,NA,TRBV7-9,TRBJ2-1,CASSLPLAPSQFF,TGTGCCAGCAGCTTACCCTTGGCACCGTCTCAGTTCTTC
medium-sized,NA,TRBV6-5,TRBJ2-7,CASSYSPAGSYEQYF,TGTGCCAGCAGTTACTCTCCCGCGGGGAGCTACGAGCAGTACTTC
NA,NA,TRBV5-1,TRBJ2-3,CASSLLGGSTDTQYF,TGCGCCAGCAGCTTGTTGGGCGGGAGCACAGATACGCAGTATTTT
medium-sized,TRBD2,TRBV12-5,TRBJ2-1,CASGSRAGAANFEQFF,TGTGCTAGTGGTTCGAGAGCGGGAGCGGCCAATTTTGAGCAGTTCTTC
few,NA,TRBV12-3/TRBV12-4,TRBJ2-7,CASSLGGESYEQYF,TGTGCCAGCAGTTTGGGGGGAGAATCCTACGAGCAGTACTTC
NA,NA,TRBV5-1,TRBJ2-7,CASRRDTYYEQYF,TGCGCCAGCAGAAGGGACACCTACTACGAGCAGTACTTC
few,NA,TRBV6-2/TRBV6-3,TRBJ2-1,CASSTGFGTYNEQFF,TGTGCCAGCAGTACAGGGTTCGGAACCTACAATGAGCAGTTCTTC
NA,NA,TRBV7-2,TRBJ2-5,CASSLVGGMGQETQYF,TGTGCCAGCAGCTTAGTAGGCGGGATGGGCCAAGAGACCCAGTACTTC
medium-sized,NA,TRBV7-2,TRBJ2-2,CASSLVVGSGGELFF,TGTGCCAGCAGCTTAGTGGTGGGGAGCGGCGGGGAGCTGTTTTTT
NA,TRBD2,TRBV2,TRBJ2-5,CASTAGGRETQYF,TGTGCCAGCACCGCGGGGGGGCGAGAGACCCAGTACTTC
few,TRBD1,TRBV11-2,TRBJ1-6,CASSTTGTARSPLHF,TGTGCCAGCAGCACAACCGGGACAGCCCGTTCACCCCTCCACTTT
NA,NA,TRBV12-3/TRBV12-4,TRBJ2-2,CASSYSTGELFF,TGTGCCAGCAGTTACTCCACCGGGGAGCTGTTTTTT
few,TRBD2,TRBV4-3,TRBJ2-1,CASSQQRTSGRGVWEQFF,TGCGCCAGCAGCCAACAAAGGACTAGCGGGAGGGGGGTATGGGAGCAGTTCTTC
few,NA,TRBV27,TRBJ2-5,CASSSAFQETQYF,TGTGCCAGCAGTTCTGCGTTCCAAGAGACCCAGTACTTC
NA,NA,TRBV20-1,TRBJ2-5,CSATRFRGETQYF,TGCAGTGCCACTAGATTCCGGGGGGAGACCCAGTACTTC
NA,NA,TRBV11-2,TRBJ2-7,CASSPSRGEQYF,TGTGCCAGCAGCCCGAGCAGGGGCGAGCAGTACTTC
NA,NA,TRBV3-1,TRBJ2-7,CASSQEGSYEQYF,TGTGCCAGCAGCCAAGAAGGTTCCTACGAGCAGTACTTC
few,NA,TRBV2,TRBJ2-7,CASSEGAGPAYEQYF,TGTGCCAGCAGTGAGGGGGCAGGGCCAGCCTACGAGCAGTACTTC